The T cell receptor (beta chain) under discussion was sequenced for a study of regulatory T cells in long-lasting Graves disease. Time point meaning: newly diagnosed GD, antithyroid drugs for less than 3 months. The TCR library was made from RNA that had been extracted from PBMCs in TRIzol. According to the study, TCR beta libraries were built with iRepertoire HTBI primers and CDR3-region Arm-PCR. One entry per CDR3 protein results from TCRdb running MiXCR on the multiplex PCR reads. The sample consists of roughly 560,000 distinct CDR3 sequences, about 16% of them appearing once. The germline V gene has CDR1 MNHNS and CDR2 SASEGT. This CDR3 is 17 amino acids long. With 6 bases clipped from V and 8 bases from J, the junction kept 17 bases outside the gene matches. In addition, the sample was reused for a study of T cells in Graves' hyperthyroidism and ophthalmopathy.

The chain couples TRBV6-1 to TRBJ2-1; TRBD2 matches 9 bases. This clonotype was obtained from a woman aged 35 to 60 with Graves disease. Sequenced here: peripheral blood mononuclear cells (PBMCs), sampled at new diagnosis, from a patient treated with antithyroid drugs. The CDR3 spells CASRPRLLAGSRDEQFF. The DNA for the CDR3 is TGTGCCAGCAGGCCCCGACTGCTAGCGGGATCCAGGGATGAGCAGTTCTTC.